What follows is one T cell receptor (beta chain) and its context. As yet, its antigen is unknown. This entry comes from a study of cytomegalovirus exposure and HLA in healthy donors. Turning to the study itself: The study placed about 81% of its approximately 380 genotyped donors in the Caucasian-associated ancestry cluster. General study results and limits: In vitro data verified a few CMV-associated chains as specific for CMV antigens. Association of a missense DCLRE1C variant with TCR beta V- and J-gene trimming was reported in a later analysis.

Trimming cost V 2 bases and J 4 bases; bases outside gene matches: 8. Germline-derived CDR1 and CDR2 are SGHAT and FQNNGV. The CDR3 totals 16 residues. The primer mix had 60 Vbeta and 13 Jbeta primers. Method: immunoSEQ multiplex PCR; TCRdb's copy keeps in-frame clones and lacks some. The sample holds more than 140,000 clones, around three fifths seen once. Sequencing was performed on PBMCs. The receptor comes from a woman aged 30 to 39 in good health and CMV-seropositive. The J gene is TRBJ2-1, the V gene TRBV11-2, with TRBD2 identical over 7 bases. The CDR3 sequence: CASSLNWREIYNEQFF. CDR3 sequence (DNA): TGTGCCAGCAGCTTAAATTGGCGGGAGATATACAATGAGCAGTTCTTC.